Below are 17 T cell receptor beta chains sequenced from a single sample in a study of CD4+ T cells in melanoma (dated by TCRdb to 2021 to 2024). The method behind the library was the immunoSEQ multiplex PCR assay. TCRdb stores this immuneACCESS table with in-frame sequences only. Part of the clones is absent; in the studies checked, under half of the shortfall reflects unresolved V genes, and no reason is known for the rest. Within this sample are some 13,000 clones, with about 83% of them counted one time only. The ten largest clones represent 16% of the sample. The sequenced sample consisted of cells from a culture (not recorded whether cultured in vitro). The receptor set was obtained from a human donor with melanoma.

The chain carries TRBV5-8 and TRBJ1-5; D may be TRBD1 (6 bases). V was pared by 6 bases and J by 0 bases, with 16 bases between. The germline gives CDR1 SGHTS, CDR2 YDEGEE. The CDR3 contains 16 residues. The CDR3 is CASIGRGSGSNQPQHF. The CDR3 nucleotides read TGTGCCAGCATCGGCAGGGGTAGTGGTAGCAATCAGCCCCAGCATTTT.

This clone appeared a single time. The rearrangement joins TRBV11-2 to TRBJ2-3, with TRBD2 identical over 9 bases. There are 17 residues in the CDR3. The germline CDR1 and CDR2 sequences are SGHAT and FQNNGV. V trimming: 2 bases; J trimming: 0 bases; junction bases outside the gene matches: 6. The CDR3 protein is CASSLLGGGVSTDTQYF. The CDR3 DNA reads as TGTGCCAGCAGCTTACTGGGCGGGGGGGTGAGCACAGATACGCAGTATTTT.

The rearrangement joins TRBV19 to TRBJ2-7, with a weak D call TRBD2 (5 bases). CDR1 and CDR2 (germline): LNHDA, SQIVND (reference sequence). V was shortened by 7 bases and J by 2 bases, with 9 bases between the two germline ends. The CDR3 runs to 12 residues. CDR3 region: CASIGDTYEQYF. The CDR3 coding sequence is TGTGCCAGTATCGGGGATACCTACGAGCAGTACTTC.

The rearrangement joins TRBV9 to TRBJ2-1; 9 bases align to TRBD2. The trim removed 2 bases at V and 9 bases at J, leaving 9 bases unmatched. Per the germline V gene, CDR1 is SGDLS and CDR2 is YYNGEE. This CDR3 comprises 15 residues. For the CDR3, the DNA is TGTGCCAGCAGCGTTATTGCGGGGGGGCGCGGTGAGCAGTTCTTC. This translates into CASSVIAGGRGEQFF.

The chain uses TRBV5-4 and TRBJ1-2; the D gene is possibly TRBD1 (5 bases). The CDR3 has 15 amino acids. Trimming pared 5 bases from V and 4 bases from J, leaving 18 bases between. CDR1 is SGHNT, CDR2 YYREEE, per germline (reference sequence). CDR3 region: CASSSPGRTIYGYTF. The CDR3 DNA reads as TGTGCCAGCAGTTCCCCGGGGCGGACGATCTATGGCTACACCTTC.

The chain links TRBV19 to TRBJ1-2, with 8 bases matching TRBD1. CDR3 size: 16 residues. V gave up 7 bases and J gave up 4 bases; unmatched junction bases: 14. The germline V gene encodes CDR1 LNHDA and CDR2 SQIVND (reference sequence). The chain's CDR3 is CASTNPGQGYVYGYTF. As DNA, the CDR3 is TGTGCCAGTACCAACCCCGGACAGGGCTATGTCTATGGCTACACCTTC.

This chain connects TRBV7-6 to TRBJ2-1, with 12 positions matching TRBD2. The ends lost 3 bases at V and 9 bases at J; junction bases unmatched: 6. Per the germline V gene, CDR1 is SGHVS and CDR2 is FNYEAQ. The CDR3 has 15 amino acids. In DNA form, the CDR3 reads TGTGCCAGCAGCTTTTCTAGCGGGGGGGCCTTTGAGCAGTTCTTC. As protein: CASSFSSGGAFEQFF.

The chain uses TRBV5-8 and TRBJ1-2; 7 nucleotides line up with TRBD1. Losses at the gene ends were 4 bases for V and 4 bases for J; bases not matched to a gene: 10. The CDR3 extends over 15 amino acids. The germline V gene has CDR1 SGHTS and CDR2 YDEGEE. CDR3 nucleotide sequence: TGTGCCAGCAGCGCAGGGGGTAGCCCTACCTATGGCTACACCTTC. The encoded protein is CASSAGGSPTYGYTF.

The V gene is TRBV11-3, the J gene TRBJ1-1; TRBD1 might be the D (5 bases). V lost 4 bases, J lost 2 bases, and 17 bases lay in between. Germline CDR1 is SGHNT and CDR2 is YENEEA. The CDR3 is made up of 16 amino acids. CDR3: CASSSSGAGVNTEAFF. The CDR3 region has the DNA TGTGCCAGCAGCTCCTCGGGCGCGGGGGTTAACACTGAAGCTTTCTTT.

This chain joins TRBV15 and TRBJ1-3; D remains unclear. The V gene's germline CDR1 is LNHNV and CDR2 YYDKDF (reference sequence). The length of the CDR3 is 15 residues. Trimming pared 0 bases from V and 5 bases from J, leaving 11 bases between. The CDR3 here is CATSREIRPRNTIYF. CDR3 sequence (DNA): TGTGCCACCAGCAGAGAAATACGGCCTCGAAACACCATATATTTT. The full variable domain, rest sourced from reference TRBV15 and TRBJ1-3, is DAMVIQNPRYQVTQFGKPVTLSCSQTLNHNVMYWYQQKSSQAPKLLFHYYDKDFNNEADTPDNFQSRRPNTSFCFLDIRSPGLGDTAMYLCATSREIRPRNTIYFGEGSWLTVV.

This chain links TRBV7-6 with TRBJ1-3; 7 bases fit TRBD1. The CDR3 is 14 residues long. The germline CDR1 and CDR2 sequences are SGHVS and FNYEAQ. J gave up 1 base and V 4 bases, and 1 base lay outside the gene matches. Written as DNA, the CDR3 is TGTGCCAGCAGCTGGACAGGATCTGGAAACACCATATATTTT. It is translated as CASSWTGSGNTIYF.

V usage is TRBV5-1 and J usage is TRBJ1-1; no clear D gene. The CDR3 runs to 15 residues. CDR1 and CDR2 from the germline V gene are SGHRS and YFSETQ. Trimming took off 1 base at V and 4 bases at J, with 14 bases between the two ends. CDR3 bases: TGCGCCAGCAGCTTGAGTGGAGGGCGAAGCACTGAAGCTTTCTTT. Protein product: CASSLSGGRSTEAFF.

The chain uses TRBV15 and TRBJ1-1, with D possibly TRBD1 on 5 matching bases. The CDR3 is made up of 14 amino acids. In germline, CDR1 is LNHNV, CDR2 YYDKDF (reference sequence). The ends were cut back, 2 bases at V and 1 base at J, with 8 bases in the middle. For the CDR3, the DNA is TGTGCCACCAGCAGACACCAGGGGAACACTGAAGCTTTCTTT. Residues: CATSRHQGNTEAFF.

This chain joins TRBV6-5 and TRBJ2-1; no reliable D call. CDR1 MNHEY and CDR2 SVGAGI come from the germline V gene. The germline V and J ends were trimmed by 5 bases and 0 bases, with 8 bases remaining between them. The CDR3 covers 14 residues. This chain's CDR3 is CASSRKSSYNEQFF. The CDR3 DNA reads as TGTGCCAGCAGTCGGAAGAGCTCCTACAATGAGCAGTTCTTC.

The V and J genes are TRBV30 and TRBJ1-2; D gene ambiguous. The CDR3 runs 15 residues. V was clipped by 2 bases and J by 0 bases, with 13 bases between them. The V gene's germline CDR1 is GTSNPN and CDR2 SVGIG (reference sequence). This CDR3 reads CAWSPDLGPNYGYTF. As DNA, the CDR3 is TGTGCCTGGAGTCCCGATTTAGGGCCTAACTATGGCTACACCTTC.

This chain joins TRBV7-9 and TRBJ2-7; no clear D. This CDR3 has 12 amino acids. With 2 bases removed from V and 3 bases from J, the gap between germline ends came to 5 bases. The germline CDR1 and CDR2 sequences are SEHNR and FQNEAQ (reference sequence). CDR3 sequence (DNA): TGTGCCAGCAGCTTAAGTGTCTACGAGCAGTACTTC. It specifies CASSLSVYEQYF. The entire variable domain, with the rest obtained from reference TRBV7-9 and TRBJ2-7, is as follows: DTGVSQNPRHKITKRGQNVTFRCDPISEHNRLYWYRQTLGQGPEFLTYFQNEAQLEKSRLLSDRFSAERPKGSFSTLEIQRTEQGDSAMYLCASSLSVYEQYFGPGTRLTVT.

The chain uses TRBV7-9 and TRBJ2-3, with a possible D match to TRBD2 (7 bases). The germline V and J ends were trimmed by 2 bases and 2 bases, with 17 bases remaining between them. The CDR3 covers 17 residues. Germline V lookup: CDR1 SEHNR, CDR2 FQNEAQ (reference sequence). CDR3 region: CASSLPVGGAVTDTQYF. The CDR3 nucleotides are TGTGCCAGCAGCTTACCCGTGGGGGGGGCTGTCACAGATACGCAGTATTTT. Full variable domain (remainder filled in from reference TRBV7-9 and TRBJ2-3): DTGVSQNPRHKITKRGQNVTFRCDPISEHNRLYWYRQTLGQGPEFLTYFQNEAQLEKSRLLSDRFSAERPKGSFSTLEIQRTEQGDSAMYLCASSLPVGGAVTDTQYFGPGTRLTVL.